This T cell receptor (beta chain) was documented in a study of blood T cell repertoires in COVID-19. The wider study: From T cells, B-cell-depleted T cells, or PBMCs came the material, which was cDNA or gDNA.

V was shortened by 7 bases and J by 0 bases, with 7 bases between the two germline ends. Germline CDR1 reads SEHNR; CDR2 reads FQNEAQ (reference sequence). The CDR3 spans 13 residues. TCRdb's copy holds only in-frame clones and misses some; the assay was immunoSEQ multiplex PCR. The repertoire holds 200,000 to 250,000 clones, with roughly 80% as singletons. The rearrangement joins TRBV7-9 to TRBJ2-1; unclear D gene. The clonotype was recovered from a woman between 65 and 79 years old with COVID-19, enrolled during active disease. Sequenced: peripheral blood. This CDR3 reads CASNPSSYNEQFF. DNA for the CDR3: TGTGCCAGCAATCCGAGCTCCTACAATGAGCAGTTCTTC.